The 26 T cell receptor beta chains given below trace back to one sample, sequenced in a study of blood T cell repertoires in COVID-19 (dated by TCRdb to the early 2020s). The library was obtained by the immunoSEQ multiplex PCR assay. As stored in TCRdb, this immuneACCESS dataset retains in-frame rearrangements with V and J assigned. A fraction of the clones does not appear; measured against another copy, unresolved V genes explain less than half of the discrepancy, and the remainder lacks a known reason. This sample lists 200,000 or so clones; about 80% were detected once. About 3% of the sample lies in the top ten. The sample comprised peripheral blood. All receptors come from a woman aged 30 to 39 who had recovered from COVID-19.

The chain recombines TRBV7-3 with TRBJ1-3; D uncertain. CDR1 is SGHTA and CDR2 is FQGTGA in the germline V gene. Trimming took off 5 bases at V and 1 base at J, with 12 bases between the two ends. This CDR3 contains 15 residues. The CDR3, as DNA: TGTGCCAGCAGCCCCACCGGGAGTTCTGGAAACACCATATATTTT. It yields the protein CASSPTGSSGNTIYF.

This clone has a single count. The J gene is TRBJ2-7, the V gene TRBV19; 10 bases line up with TRBD2. The germline V gene encodes CDR1 LNHDA and CDR2 SQIVND (reference sequence). The J segment lost 7 bases and the V segment lost 6 bases, leaving 18 bases of the junction unmatched. The CDR3 spans 17 residues. The CDR3 DNA reads TGTGCCAGTAGCCCCCGAGGGAGCGGGAGGGCCTCAGGGGAGCAGTACTTC. It codes for CASSPRGSGRASGEQYF.

The chain's CDR3 is CASSHSGGGETEAFF. The CDR3 region has the DNA TGTGCCAGCAGCCACTCGGGGGGGGGAGAAACTGAAGCTTTCTTT. The V and J genes are TRBV14 and TRBJ1-1, with D possibly being TRBD1 (5 bases). CDR3 size: 15 residues. Germline-derived CDR1 and CDR2 are SGHDN and FVKESK. Trimming removed 3 bases at V and 5 bases at J, with 16 bases between.

The sample holds one count of this clone. This chain connects TRBV19 to TRBJ2-6, with D perhaps TRBD2 (5 bases). Germline V gives CDR1 LNHDA, CDR2 SQIVND (reference sequence). The CDR3 consists of 13 residues. Trimming removed 6 bases at V and 5 bases at J, with 8 bases between. The CDR3 sequence is CASRDSWANVLTF. Here the CDR3 DNA reads TGTGCCAGTAGGGACTCGTGGGCCAACGTCCTGACTTTC.

The chain joins TRBV6-5 to TRBJ2-5; TRBD2 is a possible D gene (5 bases). CDR1 MNHEY and CDR2 SVGAGI come from the germline V gene. V was clipped by 6 bases and J by 2 bases, with 10 bases between them. The CDR3 is 13 residues long. The CDR3 protein is CASSLTMQETQYF. CDR3 DNA: TGTGCCAGCAGCTTGACTATGCAAGAGACCCAGTACTTC.

The V and J genes are TRBV10-3 and TRBJ1-1, with unresolved D. The CDR3 runs to 11 residues. Per germline, CDR1 ENHRY and CDR2 SYGVKD. Trimming cost V 8 bases and J 6 bases, with 10 bases left between them. The DNA for the CDR3 is TGTGCCATCGGTACTGATTCTGAAGCTTTCTTT. Translated, it gives CAIGTDSEAFF.

The rearrangement joins TRBV28 to TRBJ1-5; D gene uncertain. The CDR3 sequence is 13 residues long. V shed 5 bases and J shed 2 bases, with 7 bases lying between them. Germline-derived CDR1 and CDR2 are MDHEN and SYDVKM. CDR3 amino acids: CASSAVGNQPQHF. CDR3 in DNA: TGTGCCAGCAGTGCGGTAGGCAATCAGCCCCAGCATTTT.

This clone was picked up one time. The chain joins TRBV28 to TRBJ1-2, with 7 bases matching TRBD1. The CDR3 has 13 amino acids. CDR1 is MDHEN and CDR2 is SYDVKM in the germline V gene. The junction had 9 bases not matched to a gene; V was cut back by 8 bases and J by 6 bases. For the CDR3, the DNA is TGTGCCAGCCGCCGCAGGGGGGCTGATGGCTACACCTTC. Amino acid sequence: CASRRRGADGYTF.

The chain is built from TRBV18 and TRBJ1-2; a weak D match, TRBD1 (6 bases). CDR1 is KGHSH, CDR2 LQKENI, per germline. The V end was cut by 2 bases, the J end by 8 bases, with 15 bases between. This CDR3 has 14 amino acids. CDR3 region: CASSPNPPGGGYTF. CDR3 in DNA: TGTGCCAGCTCACCAAATCCCCCGGGGGGCGGCTACACCTTC.

V is TRBV19 and J is TRBJ1-5; 8 positions match TRBD1. The CDR3 length is 14 residues. The J segment lost 7 bases and the V segment lost 5 bases, leaving 7 bases of the junction unmatched. From germline, CDR1 is LNHDA and CDR2 SQIVND (reference sequence). CDR3 protein: CASSVDRGRQPQHF. CDR3 bases: TGTGCCAGTAGTGTTGACAGGGGTCGCCAGCCCCAGCATTTT.

The V gene is TRBV7-9, the J gene TRBJ1-4, with 7 bases that match TRBD1. This CDR3 is built from 16 residues. Per germline, CDR1 SEHNR and CDR2 FQNEAQ (reference sequence). The trim removed 5 bases at V and 5 bases at J, leaving 11 bases unmatched. CDR3 DNA: TGTGCCAGCAGCCCCCCAACAGGGGAATTGAATGAAAAACTGTTTTTT. Translated, it gives CASSPPTGELNEKLFF.

The CDR3 region is CAWSVQGITEAFF. The CDR3 DNA sequence: TGTGCCTGGAGTGTACAGGGGATTACTGAAGCTTTCTTT. The rearrangement links TRBV30 to TRBJ1-1, with 7 bases that match TRBD1. The CDR3 spans 13 residues. Germline V CDR1 and CDR2: GTSNPN, SVGIG (reference sequence). Germline trimming cut 0 bases from V and 5 bases from J; bases unmatched to any gene: 3.

The chain employs TRBV13 and TRBJ2-3; TRBD2 matches at 11 bases. From germline, CDR1 is PRHDT and CDR2 FYEKMQ (reference sequence). The ends lost 6 bases at V and 5 bases at J; junction bases unmatched: 7. CDR3 length: 15 residues. The CDR3 is CASRSTSGREDTQYF. Written as DNA, the CDR3 is TGTGCCAGCAGGAGTACTAGCGGGAGAGAAGATACGCAGTATTTT.

The chain has TRBV5-1 and TRBJ2-2, with 13 bases fitting TRBD2. The germline gives CDR1 SGHRS, CDR2 YFSETQ. The CDR3 contains 15 residues. With 7 bases clipped from V and 6 bases from J, the junction kept 6 bases outside the gene matches. The CDR3 is CASGGTSGTPGELFF. The DNA for the CDR3 is TGCGCCAGCGGGGGGACTAGCGGGACTCCCGGGGAGCTGTTTTTT. The full variable domain, completed using reference TRBV5-1 and TRBJ2-2, is KAGVTQTPRYLIKTRGQQVTLSCSPISGHRSVSWYQQTPGQGLQFLFEYFSETQRNKGNFPGRFSGRQFSNSRSEMNVSTLELGDSALYLCASGGTSGTPGELFFGEGSRLTVL.

This clone was detected only once. The V call is TRBV28, the J call TRBJ2-7; 9 bases line up with TRBD2. The junction had 10 bases not matched to a gene; V was cut back by 5 bases and J by 5 bases. Germline loops: CDR1 MDHEN, CDR2 SYDVKM. This CDR3 has 15 amino acids. In DNA form, the CDR3 reads TGTGCCAGCAGTATTCTAGCGGGATTTTCCCACGAGCAGTACTTC. As protein: CASSILAGFSHEQYF.

The count of this clone is one. This chain uses TRBV18 with TRBJ2-3; D ambiguous. Trimming removed 3 bases from V and 1 base from J, with 8 bases in between. CDR1 and CDR2 (germline): KGHSH, LQKENI. The CDR3 has 14 amino acids. CDR3 residues: CASSPDRGTDTQYF. CDR3 DNA sequence: TGTGCCAGCTCACCCGATCGCGGCACAGATACGCAGTATTTT.

This clone came up once. CDR3 residues: CASSEYRRTGELFF. The CDR3 nucleotides are TGCGCCAGCAGTGAATACAGGCGCACCGGGGAGCTGTTTTTT. The chain carries TRBV10-1 and TRBJ2-2; TRBD1 is a possible D gene (5 bases). The CDR3 has 14 residues. The germline V gene has CDR1 WNHNN and CDR2 SYGVQD (reference sequence). V gave up 3 bases and J gave up 4 bases, with 9 bases separating them.

This chain links TRBV2 with TRBJ1-5; 10 bases match TRBD1. CDR3 length: 14 residues. V shed 9 bases, J shed 2 bases, and the junction held 4 bases outside the gene matches. The germline gives CDR1 SNHLY, CDR2 FYNNEI. This chain's CDR3 is CASTGTGGNQPQHF. The CDR3 DNA follows: TGTGCCAGTACCGGGACAGGGGGCAATCAGCCCCAGCATTTT.

The chain uses TRBV12-3 or TRBV12-4 and TRBJ2-1, with TRBD1 matching 12 bases. This CDR3 has 12 residues. V dropped 6 bases and J dropped 14; count of bases not matched to a gene: 5. The CDR3 DNA is TGTGCCAGCAGCTATGGGACAGGGGGCGAGTTCTTC. Translation gives CASSYGTGGEFF.

The chain has TRBV27 and TRBJ2-1, with TRBD2 matching 7 bases. The CDR3 runs to 12 residues. Per germline, CDR1 MNHEY and CDR2 SMNVEV (reference sequence). The ends lost 6 bases at V and 10 bases at J; junction bases unmatched: 6. Here the CDR3 reads CASRGEGTEQFF. The DNA of the CDR3 is TGTGCCAGCAGGGGGGAGGGAACGGAGCAGTTCTTC.

V gene TRBV5-6 combines with J gene TRBJ1-3; D remains ambiguous. Trimming removed 2 bases from V and 0 bases from J, with 9 bases in between. The CDR3 has 15 residues. Germline CDR1 SGHDT, CDR2 YYEEEE. This CDR3 is CASSLGGISGNTIYF. CDR3 nucleotides: TGTGCCAGCAGCTTAGGCGGGATCTCTGGAAACACCATATATTTT. Based on the CDR3 plus reference TRBV5-6 and TRBJ1-3, the full variable domain is DAGVTQSPTHLIKTRGQQVTLRCSPKSGHDTVSWYQQALGQGPQFIFQYYEEEERQRGNFPDRFSGHQFPNYSSELNVNALLLGDSALYLCASSLGGISGNTIYFGEGSWLTVV.

The rearrangement joins TRBV5-4 to TRBJ2-1; TRBD1 matches 10 bases. V lost 5 bases and J lost 4; bases outside the gene matches: 6. Germline V gene sequence: CDR1 SGHNT, CDR2 YYREEE (reference sequence). There are 15 residues in the CDR3. CDR3 sequence: CASREDRGLYNEQFF. The CDR3 nucleotides read TGTGCCAGCAGGGAGGACAGGGGGTTATACAATGAGCAGTTCTTC.

The gene calls are TRBV2 and TRBJ2-6, with a weak D call TRBD1 (5 bases). The length of the CDR3 is 17 residues. CDR1 is SNHLY and CDR2 is FYNNEI in the germline V gene. Trimming removed 6 bases from V and 0 bases from J, with 15 bases in between. The CDR3 nucleotides read TGTGCCAGCAGCATGATAACAGGCTCCTCTGGGGCCAACGTCCTGACTTTC. Translating gives CASSMITGSSGANVLTF. The full variable domain, completed using reference TRBV2 and TRBJ2-6, is EPEVTQTPSHQVTQMGQEVILRCVPISNHLYFYWYRQILGQKVEFLVSFYNNEISEKSEIFDDQFSVERPDGSNFTLKIRSTKLEDSAMYFCASSMITGSSGANVLTFGAGSRLTVL.

The chain joins TRBV10-3 to TRBJ1-2; no clear D. Germline V lookup: CDR1 ENHRY, CDR2 SYGVKD. There are 11 residues in the CDR3. With 11 bases removed from V and 7 bases from J, the gap between germline ends came to 14 bases. CDR3: CAVYKGGGYTF. The CDR3 DNA is TGTGCCGTCTACAAGGGAGGTGGCTACACCTTC.

This clone came up once. The chain carries TRBV10-3 and TRBJ2-1, with 7 positions matching TRBD2. After removal of 10 bases from V and 4 bases from J, the junction contained 10 bases not matched to a gene. This CDR3 has 14 amino acids. Germline-derived CDR1 and CDR2 are ENHRY and SYGVKD. The CDR3 protein is CATSAGTRYNEQFF. The CDR3 nucleotides read TGTGCCACCTCAGCGGGAACTAGGTACAATGAGCAGTTCTTC.

The chain combines TRBV28 with TRBJ1-5, with 8 bases fitting TRBD1. The junction had 4 bases not matched to a gene; V was cut back by 7 bases and J by 5 bases. The germline V gene has CDR1 MDHEN and CDR2 SYDVKM. The CDR3 length is 13 residues. The CDR3: CASTRTGYQPQHF. The CDR3 bases are TGTGCCAGCACTAGGACAGGGTATCAGCCCCAGCATTTT.